This T cell receptor beta chain was documented in a study of T cell changes during pregnancy in multiple sclerosis. CDR3 length: 15 amino acids. Germline CDR1 reads MNHNS; CDR2 reads SASEGT. V was trimmed by 0 bases and J by 4 bases, leaving 12 bases between them. Only in-frame clones appear in the TCRdb table, and some are missing; sequencing was by immunoSEQ multiplex PCR. The sample has some 140,000 clones; about 96% are singletons. The V and J genes are TRBV6-1 and TRBJ1-2; the D gene is possibly TRBD1 (5 bases). Sequenced here: peripheral blood, sampled after pregnancy. This TCR derives from a female donor with multiple sclerosis, enrolled in a pregnancy study. The CDR3: CASSEANGGSYGYTF. The CDR3 DNA sequence: TGTGCCAGCAGTGAAGCAAATGGGGGGAGCTATGGCTACACCTTC.